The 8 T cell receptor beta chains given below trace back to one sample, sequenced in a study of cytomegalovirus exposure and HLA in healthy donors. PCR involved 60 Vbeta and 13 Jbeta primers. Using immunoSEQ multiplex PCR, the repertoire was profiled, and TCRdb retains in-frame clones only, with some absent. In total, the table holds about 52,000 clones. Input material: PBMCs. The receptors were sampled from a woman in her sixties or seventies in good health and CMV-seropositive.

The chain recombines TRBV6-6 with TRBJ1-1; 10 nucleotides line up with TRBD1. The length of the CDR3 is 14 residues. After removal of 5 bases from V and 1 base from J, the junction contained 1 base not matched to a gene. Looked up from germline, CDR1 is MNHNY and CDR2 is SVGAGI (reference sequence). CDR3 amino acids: CASSGDRGNTEAFF. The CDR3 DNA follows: TGTGCCAGCAGTGGGGACAGGGGGAACACTGAAGCTTTCTTT.

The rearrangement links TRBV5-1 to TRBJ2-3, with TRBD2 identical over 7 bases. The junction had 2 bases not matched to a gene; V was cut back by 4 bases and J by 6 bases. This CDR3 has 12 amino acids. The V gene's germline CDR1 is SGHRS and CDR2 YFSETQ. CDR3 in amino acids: CASSKLADTQYF. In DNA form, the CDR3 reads TGCGCCAGCAGCAAACTAGCGGATACGCAGTATTTT.

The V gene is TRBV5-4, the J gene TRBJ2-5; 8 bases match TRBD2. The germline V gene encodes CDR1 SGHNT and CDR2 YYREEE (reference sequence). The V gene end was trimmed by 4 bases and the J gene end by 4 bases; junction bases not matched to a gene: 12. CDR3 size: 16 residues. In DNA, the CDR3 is TGTGCCAGCAGCCCCACTAGCGGAGAGTCGTCAGAGACCCAGTACTTC. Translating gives CASSPTSGESSETQYF.

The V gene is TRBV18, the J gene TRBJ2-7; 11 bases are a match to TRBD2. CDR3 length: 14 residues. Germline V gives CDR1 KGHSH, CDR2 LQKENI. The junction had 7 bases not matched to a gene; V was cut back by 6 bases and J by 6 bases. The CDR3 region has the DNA TGTGCCAGCTCCCCGCCTGGGACTAGCGGCGAGCAGTACTTC. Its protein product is CASSPPGTSGEQYF.

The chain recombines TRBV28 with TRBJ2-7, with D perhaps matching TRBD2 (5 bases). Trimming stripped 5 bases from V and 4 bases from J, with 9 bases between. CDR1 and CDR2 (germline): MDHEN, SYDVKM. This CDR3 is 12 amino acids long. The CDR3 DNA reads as TGTGCCAGCAGTAGAGCGGCTTACGAGCAGTACTTC. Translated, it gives CASSRAAYEQYF.

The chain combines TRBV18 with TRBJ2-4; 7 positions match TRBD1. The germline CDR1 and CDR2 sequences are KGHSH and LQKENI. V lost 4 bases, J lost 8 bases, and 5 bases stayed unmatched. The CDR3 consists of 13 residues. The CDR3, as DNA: TGTGCCAGCTCACGGGACAGTCAGGACATTCAGTACTTC. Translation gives CASSRDSQDIQYF.

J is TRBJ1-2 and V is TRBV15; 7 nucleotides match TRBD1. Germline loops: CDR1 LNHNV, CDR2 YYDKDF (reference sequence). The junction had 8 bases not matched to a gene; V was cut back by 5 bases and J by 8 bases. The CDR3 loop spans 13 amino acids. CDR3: CATSRDRVEGYTF. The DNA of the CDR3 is TGTGCCACCAGCCGTGACAGGGTTGAAGGCTACACCTTC.

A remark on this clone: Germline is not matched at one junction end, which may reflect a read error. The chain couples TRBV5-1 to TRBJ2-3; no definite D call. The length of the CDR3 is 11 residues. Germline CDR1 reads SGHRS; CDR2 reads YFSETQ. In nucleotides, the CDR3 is TGCGCCAGCAGCCTGCAGGATAAGCAGTATTTT. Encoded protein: CASSLQDKQYF.